The source of this TCR beta chain is a study of blood T cell repertoires in COVID-19. Background on the study: Nucleic acid was either cDNA or gDNA, and it came from T cells, B-cell-depleted T cells, or PBMCs.

Authors' methods: Amplification with reference gene primers provided the estimates of nucleated cell counts. Method: immunoSEQ multiplex PCR; TCRdb's copy keeps in-frame clones and lacks some. V and J calls and clone size are as listed in that table; D and trimming were resolved from the DNA. The sample has around 340,000 clones, approximately 90% seen once; the top ten hold roughly 3.9%. This CDR3 spans 14 amino acids. Germline loops: CDR1 SGHAT, CDR2 FQNNGV. V was pared by 1 base and J by 6 bases, with 12 bases between. The sequence derives from a woman aged 55-70 years with COVID-19, enrolled during active disease. The sample comprised peripheral blood. J is TRBJ1-2 and V is TRBV11-2; a weak D match, TRBD1 (5 bases). The CDR3 is CASSLGAGSDGYTF. The CDR3 region has the DNA TGTGCCAGCAGCTTAGGGGCAGGGTCGGATGGCTACACCTTC.